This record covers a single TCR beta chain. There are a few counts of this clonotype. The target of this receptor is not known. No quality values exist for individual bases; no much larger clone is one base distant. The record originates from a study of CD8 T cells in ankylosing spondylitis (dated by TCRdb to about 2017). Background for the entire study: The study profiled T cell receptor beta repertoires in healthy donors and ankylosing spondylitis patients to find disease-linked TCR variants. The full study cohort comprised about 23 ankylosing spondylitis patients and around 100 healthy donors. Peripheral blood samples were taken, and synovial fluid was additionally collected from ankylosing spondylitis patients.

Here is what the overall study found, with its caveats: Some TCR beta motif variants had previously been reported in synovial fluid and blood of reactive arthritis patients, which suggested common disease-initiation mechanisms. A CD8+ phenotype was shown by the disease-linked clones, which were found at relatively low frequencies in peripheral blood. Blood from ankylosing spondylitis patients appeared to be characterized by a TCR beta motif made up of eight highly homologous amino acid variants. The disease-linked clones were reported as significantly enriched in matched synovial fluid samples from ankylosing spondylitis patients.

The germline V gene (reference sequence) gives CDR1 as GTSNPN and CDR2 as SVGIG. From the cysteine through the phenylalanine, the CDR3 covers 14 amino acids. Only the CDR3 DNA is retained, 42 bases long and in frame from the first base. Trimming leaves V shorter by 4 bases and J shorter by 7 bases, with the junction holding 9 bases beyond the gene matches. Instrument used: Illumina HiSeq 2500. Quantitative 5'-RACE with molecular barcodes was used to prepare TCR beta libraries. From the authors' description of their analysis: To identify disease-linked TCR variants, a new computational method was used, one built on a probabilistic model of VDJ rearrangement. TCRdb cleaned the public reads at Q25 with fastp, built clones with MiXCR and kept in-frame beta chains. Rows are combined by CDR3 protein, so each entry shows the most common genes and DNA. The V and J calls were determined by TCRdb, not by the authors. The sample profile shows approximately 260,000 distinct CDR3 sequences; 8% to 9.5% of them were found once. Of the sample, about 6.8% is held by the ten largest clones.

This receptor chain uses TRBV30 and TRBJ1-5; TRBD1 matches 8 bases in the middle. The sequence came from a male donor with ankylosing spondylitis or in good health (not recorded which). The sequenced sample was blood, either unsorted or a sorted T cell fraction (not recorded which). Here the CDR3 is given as CAWKAQGARQPQHF. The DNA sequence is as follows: TGTGCCTGGAAGGCTCAGGGGGCGCGACAGCCCCAGCATTTT.